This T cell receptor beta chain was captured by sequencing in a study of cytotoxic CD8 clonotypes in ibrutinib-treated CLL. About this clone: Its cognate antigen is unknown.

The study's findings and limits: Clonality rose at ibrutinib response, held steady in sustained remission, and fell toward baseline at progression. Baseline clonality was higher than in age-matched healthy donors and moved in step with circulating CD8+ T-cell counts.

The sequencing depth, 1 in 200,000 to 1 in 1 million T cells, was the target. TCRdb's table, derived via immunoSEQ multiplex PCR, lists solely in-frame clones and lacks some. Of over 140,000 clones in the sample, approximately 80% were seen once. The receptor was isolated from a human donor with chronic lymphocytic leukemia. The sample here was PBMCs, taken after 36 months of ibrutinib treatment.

This CDR3 reads CASSGRLADTYEQYF. CDR3 nucleotides: TGTGCCAGCAGCGGGCGACTAGCGGATACCTACGAGCAGTACTTC. The V call is TRBV7-9, the J call TRBJ2-5; TRBD2 agrees at 9 bases. With the DNA end fitting TRBJ2-7 better, the J assignment may be wrong. The CDR3 has 15 residues. Germline values: CDR1 SEHNR, CDR2 FQNEAQ (reference sequence).